This T cell receptor (beta chain) emerged from a study of blood T cell repertoires in COVID-19 (dated by TCRdb to 2018 to 2020). Notes on the research overall: The collaborator samples originated in the United States, Italy and Spain and spanned the acute and convalescent phases of COVID-19. HLA class I and class II types, where available, came from metadata supplied by the sample provider rather than from assay-based typing. The prospective study material was composed of cDNA or gDNA derived from T cells, B-cell-depleted T cells, or PBMCs. Nearly every sample came with metadata listing a de-identified subject ID, COVID-19 status, age in years and sex. Samples came from the ongoing ImmuneRACE study (first 160 participants) plus 1,254 subjects from 6 global collaborators. The repertoires were released in a freely available public database meant as a resource for research on the immune response to SARS-CoV-2. Subjects who had been exposed to COVID-19, were actively infected with it, or had recovered from it provided the deeply sampled blood TCRbeta repertoires that made up the dataset.

Broad study findings and their caveats: How much clinical and demographic metadata was included differed by source and by participant, and the metadata was provided uncurated.

On this clone itself: The antigen this receptor binds is unknown. No base-level quality is on record; no much larger clone is a single base apart.

The immunoSEQ Assay, a bias-controlled multiplex PCR, was used to amplify TCRbeta CDR3 regions from genomic DNA. Per the authors' processing: The number of nucleated cells in each sample was estimated from the amplification of reference gene primers within the assay. To quantify the absolute abundance of each unique TCRbeta CDR3 rearrangement, sequence reads were collapsed and filtered. For each sample, productive Simpson clonality was calculated by taking the square root of Simpson's diversity index across productive rearrangements. This is the immuneACCESS table as TCRdb keeps it, with only in-frame sequences that have V and J called. A part of the clones is gone; compared with another copy, unresolved V genes explain less than half, and the rest is unexplained. The D gene and trimming were derived from the DNA, and the V and J assignments and clone size from that table. This sample holds about 50,000 clones; 85% to 90% were observed only once. The top ten clonotypes cover about 2.5% of the sample.

CDR1 SGHTA and CDR2 FQGTGA were looked up in the germline V gene. V is reduced by 10 bases and J by 0 bases, leaving a spacing of 15 bases between them. The CDR3 goes from the cysteine to the phenylalanine over 14 residues. Only the CDR3 region is kept as DNA, spanning 42 bases read in frame from base 1. One collaborating source in Seattle enrolled patients during active infection and followed them longitudinally through the course of disease. The collaborating institutions used their own protocols to collect whole blood in K2EDTA tubes. Collaborator samples were shipped for TCRbeta analysis as frozen whole blood, isolated PBMCs, or DNA extracted from either sample type.

The sequenced material came from peripheral blood. This receptor chain uses TRBV7-3 and TRBJ1-1; tentative D gene TRBD1, with 6 bases matching. This TCR came from an elderly woman with COVID-19, enrolled during active disease. DNA sequence: TGTGCCACCAAAGGGGGGGTGGTGAACACTGAAGCTTTCTTT. Translated, this gives CATKGGVVNTEAFF.